This T cell receptor beta chain appears in the sequencing data of a study of blood T cells in healthy people across ages. Findings and caveats of the study: The authors considered diversity estimates from one million T cells to be underestimates.

It was with a sample-barcoded 5' primer and a J-beta primer mix that a second PCR of about 7 to 12 cycles was run. TCRdb redid the calling of the 5' RACE reads with MiXCR, one entry per CDR3 protein. The data hold about 830,000 distinct CDR3 sequences, with 62% observed a single time. This CDR3 has 14 residues. Germline CDR1 and CDR2: DFQATT and SNEGSKA (reference sequence). Notes on this clonotype: Its antigen is not known.

Specimen: blood. The V and J genes are TRBV20-1 and TRBJ2-4; 10 positions agree with TRBD2. The J call may be incorrect, as the DNA end agrees better with TRBJ2-7. The source is a man younger than 40 in good health. Written as DNA, the CDR3 is TGCAGTGCTCGCCGGCCTAGCGGGAGATACGAGCAGTACTTC. As protein: CSARRPSGRYEQYF.